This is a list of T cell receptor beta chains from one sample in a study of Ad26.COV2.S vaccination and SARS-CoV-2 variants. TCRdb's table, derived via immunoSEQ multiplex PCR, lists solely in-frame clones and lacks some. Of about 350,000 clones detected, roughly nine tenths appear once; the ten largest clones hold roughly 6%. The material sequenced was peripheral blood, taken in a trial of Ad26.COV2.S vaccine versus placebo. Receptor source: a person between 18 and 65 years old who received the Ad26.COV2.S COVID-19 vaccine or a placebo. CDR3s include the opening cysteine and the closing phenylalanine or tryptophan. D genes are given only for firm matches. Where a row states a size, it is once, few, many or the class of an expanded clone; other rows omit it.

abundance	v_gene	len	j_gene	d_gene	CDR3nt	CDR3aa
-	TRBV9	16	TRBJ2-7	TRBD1	TGTGCCAGCAGCCCGAGATTTCGGGACAGGTCCTACGAGCAGTACTTC	CASSPRFRDRSYEQYF
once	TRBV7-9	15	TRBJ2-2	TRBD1	TGTGCCAGCAGCCCCAGGGGGCCGGGGACCGGGGAGCTGTTTTTT	CASSPRGPGTGELFF
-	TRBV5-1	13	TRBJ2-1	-	TGCGCCAGCAGCTCTGTTCGAGGGAATGAGCAGTTCTTC	CASSSVRGNEQFF
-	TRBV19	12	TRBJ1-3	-	TGTGCCAGTTCAGGCTCTGGAAACACCATATATTTT	CASSGSGNTIYF
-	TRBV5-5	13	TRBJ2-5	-	TGTGCCAGCAGCTCCTCCCCCCCAGAGACCCAGTACTTC	CASSSSPPETQYF
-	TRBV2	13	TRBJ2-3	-	TGTGCCAGCAGCCCCACCGACACAGATACGCAGTATTTT	CASSPTDTDTQYF
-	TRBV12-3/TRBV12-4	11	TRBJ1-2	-	TGTGCCAGCAGTTTGAAGGATGGCTACACCTTC	CASSLKDGYTF
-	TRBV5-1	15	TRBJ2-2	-	TGCGCCAGCAGCCTCAAGACATTAGGGGCCGGGGAGCTGTTTTTT	CASSLKTLGAGELFF
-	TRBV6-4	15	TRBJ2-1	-	TGTGCCAGCAGTGTTGGGGCCCGCGCCTACAATGAGCAGTTCTTC	CASSVGARAYNEQFF
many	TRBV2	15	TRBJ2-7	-	TGTGCCAGCGTACCACCTGGGGTCGCGTCCTACGAGCAGTACTTC	CASVPPGVASYEQYF
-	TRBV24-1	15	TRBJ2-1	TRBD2	TGTGCCACCAGTGGGGGAGCGGGGGGGCTGAATGAGCAGTTCTTC	CATSGGAGGLNEQFF
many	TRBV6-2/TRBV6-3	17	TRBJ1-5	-	TGTGCCAGCAGCCGACAGTTGGGGATCTTGAGCAATCAGCCCCAGCATTTT	CASSRQLGILSNQPQHF
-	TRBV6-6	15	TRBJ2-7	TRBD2	TGTGCCAGCACCCCGGGGGGACTAGGGTCCTACGAGCAGTACTTC	CASTPGGLGSYEQYF
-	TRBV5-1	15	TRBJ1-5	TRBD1	TGCGCCAGCAGCTGGTCGGGACAGGGCAATCAGCCCCAGCATTTT	CASSWSGQGNQPQHF
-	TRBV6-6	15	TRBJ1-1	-	TGTGCCAGCAGGCGGACAGCCGGGCTGAACACTGAAGCTTTCTTT	CASRRTAGLNTEAFF
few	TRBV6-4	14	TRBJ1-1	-	TGTGCCAGCAGCGCCGTTGGTGGGGTCACTGAAGCTTTCTTT	CASSAVGGVTEAFF
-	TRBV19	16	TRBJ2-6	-	TGTGCCAGTAGTGTTCCGACAGCCTCTGGGGCCAACGTCCTGACTTTC	CASSVPTASGANVLTF
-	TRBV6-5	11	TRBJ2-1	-	TGTGCCAGCAGTTTTTCGAATGAGCAGTTCTTC	CASSFSNEQFF
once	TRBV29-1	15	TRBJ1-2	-	TGCAGCGTACCACAGGGTTCTCTCCCTCTAGATGGCTACACCTTC	CSVPQGSLPLDGYTF
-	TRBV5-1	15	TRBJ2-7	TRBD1	TGCGCCAGCACCCCGCGACAGGGGCGAACCTACGAGCAGTACTTC	CASTPRQGRTYEQYF
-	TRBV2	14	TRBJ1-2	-	TGTGCCAGCACTGGCCCCCAACAGGGCGGGACCTACACCTTC	CASTGPQQGGTYTF
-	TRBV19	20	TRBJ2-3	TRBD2	TGTGCCAGTAGAATCGCCCATCCCCGACTAGCGGACTATCCATCAGATACGCAGTATTTT	CASRIAHPRLADYPSDTQYF
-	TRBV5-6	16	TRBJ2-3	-	TGTGCCAGCAGCTTCGCCGGGAAGGGTAGAGAAGATACGCAGTATTTT	CASSFAGKGREDTQYF
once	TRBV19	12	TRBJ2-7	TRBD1	TGTGCCAGTTCCGAACAGGGGCTCGAGCAGTACTTC	CASSEQGLEQYF
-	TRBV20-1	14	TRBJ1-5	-	TGCAGTGCTAGTGAGAGGGGAGGCAATCAGCCCCAGCATTTT	CSASERGGNQPQHF
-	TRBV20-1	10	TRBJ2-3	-	TGCAGTGCCCGTACAGATACGCAGTATTTT	CSARTDTQYF
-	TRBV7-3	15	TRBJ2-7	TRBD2	TGTGCCAGCAGCTTCCTAGCGGTAAACTCCTACGAGCAGTACTTC	CASSFLAVNSYEQYF
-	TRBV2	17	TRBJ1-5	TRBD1	TGTGCCAGCAATTTACCGGGACAGGGGGCTGACAATCAGCCCCAGCATTTT	CASNLPGQGADNQPQHF
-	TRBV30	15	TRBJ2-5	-	TGTGCCTGGAGGGCAAGGGGGGCGTGGGGAGAGACCCAGTACTTC	CAWRARGAWGETQYF
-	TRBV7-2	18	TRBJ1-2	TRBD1	TGTGCCAGCAGCCCCCAGAGGACAGGAAGGAGGCGAAACTATGGCTACACCTTC	CASSPQRTGRRRNYGYTF
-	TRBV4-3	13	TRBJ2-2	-	TGCGCCAGCAGCCCAGAAAGTCCCGGGGAGCTGTTTTTT	CASSPESPGELFF
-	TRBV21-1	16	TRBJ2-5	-	TGTGCCAGCAGCGCCCTGACTAGCGGAAGACAAGAGACCCAGTACTTC	CASSALTSGRQETQYF
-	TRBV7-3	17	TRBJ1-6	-	TGTGCCAGCAGCTCCCCCGGACACCCCTCCTATAATTCACCCCTCCACTTT	CASSSPGHPSYNSPLHF
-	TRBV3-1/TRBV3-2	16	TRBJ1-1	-	TGTGCCAGCAGCCCCGGACTAAGACTAGCGAACACTGAAGCTTTCTTT	CASSPGLRLANTEAFF
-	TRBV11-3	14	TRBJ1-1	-	TGTGCCAGCAGCTTGGGGAAAGGGGTGACTGAAGCTTTCTTT	CASSLGKGVTEAFF
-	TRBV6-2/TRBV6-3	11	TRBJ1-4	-	TGTGCCAGCAGTTTGGGCGAAAAACTGTTTTTT	CASSLGEKLFF
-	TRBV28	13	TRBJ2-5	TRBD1	TGTGCCACCAACAAACAGGGGCCAGAGACCCAGTACTTC	CATNKQGPETQYF
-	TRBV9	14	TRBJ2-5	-	TGTGCCAGCTCTTTCGGGTCCGATCAAGAGACCCAGTACTTC	CASSFGSDQETQYF
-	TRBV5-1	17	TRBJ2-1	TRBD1	TGCGCCAGCAGCTTGATTTGGGGACAGGAATATTACAATGAGCAGTTCTTC	CASSLIWGQEYYNEQFF
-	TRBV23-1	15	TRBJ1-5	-	TGCGCCAGCAGTCAAGGTGGAGACCCCGGACAGCCCCAGCATTTT	CASSQGGDPGQPQHF
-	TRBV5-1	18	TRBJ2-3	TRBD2	TGCGCCAGCAGCTTTCTAGCGGGGAGCCTCAGAGGAACAGATACGCAGTATTTT	CASSFLAGSLRGTDTQYF
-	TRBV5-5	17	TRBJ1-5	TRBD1	TGTGCCAGCAGCCCGGACAGGGCGCGGTATAGCAATCAGCCCCAGCATTTT	CASSPDRARYSNQPQHF